The 16 T cell receptor beta chains presented below share a single source sample, sequenced in a study of shared clonotypes between healthy human individuals (TCRdb year 2020). Library preparation employed the immunoSEQ multiplex PCR assay. Entries here come from immuneACCESS through TCRdb and include only in-frame sequences with V and J called. Some clones fail to appear in such tables; in the studies checked, an unresolved V gene covers under half of the shortfall, and the cause of the remainder is unknown. This sample holds about 1.1 million clones; around 77% were observed only once. Clones ranked in the top ten supply approximately 0.95% of the sample. Source material: memory CD4+ T cells from PBMCs. The cell subset or site tag for this specimen amounts to: CD45RA-negative fraction. These receptors all stem from a man aged 18-30 years in good health. Some clones in this sample may be carry-over from other donors' samples.

This clone appeared a single time. The rearrangement links TRBV5-1 to TRBJ1-6, with D perhaps matching TRBD1 (6 bases). V shed 4 bases and J shed 10 bases, with 21 bases lying between them. Germline values: CDR1 SGHRS, CDR2 YFSETQ. The CDR3 extends over 16 amino acids. In DNA form, the CDR3 reads TGCGCCAGCAGCCTTGGGGATCCAGGGGACGGCTCACCCCTCCACTTT. Translating gives CASSLGDPGDGSPLHF.

There are a few counts of this clone. The CDR3 region is CASRTWDREETQYF. In nucleotides, the CDR3 is TGTGCCAGCAGAACTTGGGACAGGGAAGAGACCCAGTACTTC. The V gene is TRBV6-5, the J gene TRBJ2-5; 9 bases line up with TRBD1. The trim removed 6 bases at V and 3 bases at J, leaving 5 bases unmatched. Germline CDR1 MNHEY, CDR2 SVGAGI. The CDR3 has 14 amino acids.

This chain joins TRBV5-1 and TRBJ1-2, with TRBD1 identical over 7 bases. The trim removed 0 bases at V and 8 bases at J, leaving 7 bases unmatched. The CDR3 sequence is 14 residues long. Germline assignment: CDR1 SGHRS and CDR2 YFSETQ. Written as DNA, the CDR3 is TGCGCCAGCAGCTTGGGTGACAGGGAAGTAGGCTACACCTTC. Amino acid sequence: CASSLGDREVGYTF.

The CDR3 nucleotides are TGTGCCAGCAGTAAGACGGCGCTCACCGGGGAGCTGTTTTTT. Translating it yields CASSKTALTGELFF. This chain links TRBV28 with TRBJ2-2; D is uncertain. Per germline, CDR1 MDHEN and CDR2 SYDVKM. CDR3 length equals 14 residues. Trimming removed 5 bases at V and 4 bases at J, with 11 bases between.

The V gene is TRBV9, the J gene TRBJ2-5; the D gene is possibly TRBD2 (5 bases). From germline, CDR1 is SGDLS and CDR2 YYNGEE. The V end was cut by 4 bases, the J end by 3 bases, with 10 bases between. This CDR3 contains 13 residues. The CDR3 spells CASSQRLEETQYF. CDR3 DNA: TGTGCCAGCAGCCAGCGGCTGGAAGAGACCCAGTACTTC.

The chain carries TRBV7-8 and TRBJ2-2; no clear D gene. The V gene's germline CDR1 is SGHVS and CDR2 FQNEAQ. The CDR3 is 14 amino acids. Trimming took 4 bases from V and 4 from J, leaving 10 bases between them. In nucleotides, the CDR3 is TGTGCCAGCAGCTCCCTCAGATCCACCGGGGAGCTGTTTTTT. Translated, it gives CASSSLRSTGELFF.

The V gene is TRBV19, the J gene TRBJ2-5; D gene unclear. CDR3 length: 11 residues. From germline, CDR1 is LNHDA and CDR2 SQIVND (reference sequence). The ends were cut back, 3 bases at V and 4 bases at J, with 3 bases in the middle. The CDR3 spells CASSMGETQYF. The CDR3 DNA reads as TGTGCCAGTAGTATGGGAGAGACCCAGTACTTC.

V is TRBV7-2 and J is TRBJ2-2; D ambiguous. V was pared by 0 bases and J by 0 bases, with 2 bases between. The CDR3 loop spans 14 amino acids. Per germline, CDR1 SGHTA and CDR2 FQGNSA. The CDR3 sequence: CASSLAANTGELFF. CDR3 nucleotide sequence: TGTGCCAGCAGCTTAGCGGCGAACACCGGGGAGCTGTTTTTT.

V usage is TRBV2 and J usage is TRBJ1-1; a possible D gene is TRBD1 (5 bases). This CDR3 spans 14 amino acids. Looked up from germline, CDR1 is SNHLY and CDR2 is FYNNEI. The V and J ends lost 6 bases and 1 base respectively, with 12 bases between them. DNA of the CDR3: TGTGCCAGCAGCTCCTGGGGGGGGAACACTGAAGCTTTCTTT. It yields the protein CASSSWGGNTEAFF.

A note on this clone: Other nucleotide sequences in the sample specify the same CDR3. The chain joins TRBV18 to TRBJ2-5, with D tentatively TRBD1 (5 bases). The CDR3 covers 13 residues. Germline V CDR1 and CDR2: KGHSH, LQKENI. Trimming cost V 6 bases and J 0 bases, with 8 bases left between them. CDR3 residues: CASSPTDQETQYF. In nucleotides, the CDR3 is TGTGCCAGCTCGCCGACAGACCAAGAGACCCAGTACTTC.

This sequence joins TRBV18 and TRBJ1-1, with D unresolved. V dropped 4 bases and J dropped 11 bases, with 14 bases sitting between them. Germline V lookup: CDR1 KGHSH, CDR2 LQKENI. The CDR3 spans 12 residues. The CDR3 here is CASSLQRGMAFF. CDR3 DNA sequence: TGTGCCAGCTCACTACAAAGAGGGATGGCTTTCTTT.

V is TRBV7-2 and J is TRBJ2-3; D is undetermined. The CDR3 spans 15 residues. V dropped 5 bases and J dropped 1 base, with 13 bases sitting between them. CDR1 and CDR2 from the germline V gene are SGHTA and FQGNSA. Written as DNA, the CDR3 is TGTGCCAGCAGCCAAAAACAGCAGGGCACAGATACGCAGTATTTT. Protein: CASSQKQQGTDTQYF.

Concerning this clone: The same CDR3 can be traced to other DNA sequences in this sample. The chain has TRBV18 and TRBJ2-3; D gene uncertain. The germline V gene encodes CDR1 KGHSH and CDR2 LQKENI. V was clipped by 3 bases and J by 1 base, with 5 bases between them. This CDR3 has 13 amino acids. In nucleotides, the CDR3 is TGTGCCAGCTCACCTCCGGGCACAGATACGCAGTATTTT. It codes for CASSPPGTDTQYF.

The rearrangement links TRBV7-2 to TRBJ2-5; 8 bases map to TRBD2. Matching the DNA end better, TRBJ2-7 makes the J call doubtful. From germline, CDR1 is SGHTA and CDR2 FQGNSA. The CDR3 is 15 amino acids. The CDR3 region has the DNA TGTGCCAGCAGCTTATCAACTAGCGGACTCTACGAGCAGTACTTC. Translated, it gives CASSLSTSGLYEQYF.

The genes are TRBV29-1 and TRBJ2-1, with 11 bases aligning to TRBD2. CDR1 is SQVTM and CDR2 is ANQGSEA in the germline V gene. The J segment lost 1 base and the V segment lost 5 bases, leaving 7 bases of the junction unmatched. This CDR3 is built from 16 residues. CDR3 in DNA: TGCAGCGTTCCTAGCGGGAGGTTTAGTTCCTACAATGAGCAGTTCTTC. Translating gives CSVPSGRFSSYNEQFF.

This clone was observed a single time. This chain links TRBV30 with TRBJ2-7, with TRBD1 matching 9 bases. Germline CDR1 is GTSNPN and CDR2 is SVGIG (reference sequence). The V segment lost 5 bases and the J segment 8 bases; nucleotides outside the gene matches: 10. This CDR3 has 13 amino acids. CDR3 nucleotide sequence: TGTGCCTGGGGTCTGGGACAGGGTTTCAAGCAGTACTTC. It codes for CAWGLGQGFKQYF.